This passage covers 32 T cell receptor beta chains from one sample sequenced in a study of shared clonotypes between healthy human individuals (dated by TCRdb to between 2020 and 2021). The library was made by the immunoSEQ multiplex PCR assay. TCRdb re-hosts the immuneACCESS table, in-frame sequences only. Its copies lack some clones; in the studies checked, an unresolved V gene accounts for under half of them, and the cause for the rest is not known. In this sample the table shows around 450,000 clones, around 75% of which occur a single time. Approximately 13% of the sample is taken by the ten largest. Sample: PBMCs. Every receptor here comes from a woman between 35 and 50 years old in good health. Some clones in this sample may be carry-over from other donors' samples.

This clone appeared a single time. Here the CDR3 reads CAISDMVNTQYF. CDR3 DNA sequence: TGTGCCATCAGTGATATGGTTAATACGCAGTATTTT. The genes are TRBV10-3 and TRBJ2-3, with no clear D. Germline CDR1 and CDR2: ENHRY and SYGVKD. The V and J ends lost 3 bases and 7 bases respectively, with 8 bases between them. This CDR3 has 12 amino acids.

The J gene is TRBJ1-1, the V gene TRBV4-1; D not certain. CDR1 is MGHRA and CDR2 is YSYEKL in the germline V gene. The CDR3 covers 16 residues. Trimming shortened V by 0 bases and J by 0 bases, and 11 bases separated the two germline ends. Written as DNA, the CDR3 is TGCGCCAGCAGCCAAGAAGCTGCCACCCTGAACACTGAAGCTTTCTTT. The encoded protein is CASSQEAATLNTEAFF.

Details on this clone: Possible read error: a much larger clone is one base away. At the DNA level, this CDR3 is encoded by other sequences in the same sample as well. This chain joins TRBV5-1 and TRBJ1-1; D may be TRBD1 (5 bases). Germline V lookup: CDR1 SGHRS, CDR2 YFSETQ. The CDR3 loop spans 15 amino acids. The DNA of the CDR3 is TGCGCCAGCACCCTGGGGGGGTTGGTGAACACTGAGGCTTTCTTT. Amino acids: CASTLGGLVNTEAFF.

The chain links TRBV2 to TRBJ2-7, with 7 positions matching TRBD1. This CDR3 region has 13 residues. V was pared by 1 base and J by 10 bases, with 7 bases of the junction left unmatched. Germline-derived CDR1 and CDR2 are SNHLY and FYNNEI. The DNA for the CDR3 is TGTGCCAGCAGTGAAGGGGGACAGCAAGTCCAGTACTTC. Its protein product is CASSEGGQQVQYF. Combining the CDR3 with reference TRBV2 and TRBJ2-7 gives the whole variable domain EPEVTQTPSHQVTQMGQEVILRCVPISNHLYFYWYRQILGQKVEFLVSFYNNEISEKSEIFDDQFSVERPDGSNFTLKIRSTKLEDSAMYFCASSEGGQQVQYFGPGTRLTVT.

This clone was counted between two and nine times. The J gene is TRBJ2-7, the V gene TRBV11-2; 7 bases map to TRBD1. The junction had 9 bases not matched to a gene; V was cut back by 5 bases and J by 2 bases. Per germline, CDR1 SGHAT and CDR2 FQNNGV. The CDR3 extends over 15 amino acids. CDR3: CASSPSVGTAYEQYF. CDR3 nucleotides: TGTGCCAGCAGCCCCTCGGTAGGGACAGCCTACGAGCAGTACTTC.

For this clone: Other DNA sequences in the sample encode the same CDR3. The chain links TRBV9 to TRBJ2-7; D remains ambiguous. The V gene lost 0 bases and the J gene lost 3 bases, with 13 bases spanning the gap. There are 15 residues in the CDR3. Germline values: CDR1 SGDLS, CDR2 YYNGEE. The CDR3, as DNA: TGTGCCAGCAGCGTAGCTGGAGACGGGTACTACGAGCAGTACTTC. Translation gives CASSVAGDGYYEQYF.

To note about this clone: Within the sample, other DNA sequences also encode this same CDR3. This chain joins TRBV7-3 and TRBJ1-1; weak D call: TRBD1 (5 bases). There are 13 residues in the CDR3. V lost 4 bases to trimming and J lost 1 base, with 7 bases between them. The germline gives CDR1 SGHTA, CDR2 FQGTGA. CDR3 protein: CASSSDRNTEAFF. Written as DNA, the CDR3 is TGTGCCAGCAGCTCCGACAGGAACACTGAAGCTTTCTTT.

In DNA form, the CDR3 reads TGTGCCAGCAGCGTATACCCGCAGGGGGCAAATCGTGGGGCCAACGTCCTGACTTTC. Translation gives CASSVYPQGANRGANVLTF. This rearrangement joins TRBV9 to TRBJ2-6; 8 nucleotides align to TRBD1. The germline gives CDR1 SGDLS, CDR2 YYNGEE. The CDR3 extends over 19 amino acids. V shed 1 base and J 3 bases; nucleotides not matched to a gene: 12.

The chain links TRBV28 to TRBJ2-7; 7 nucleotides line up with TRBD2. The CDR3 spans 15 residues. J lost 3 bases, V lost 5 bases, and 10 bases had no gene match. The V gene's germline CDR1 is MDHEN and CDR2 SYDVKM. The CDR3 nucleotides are TGTGCCAGCAGTCCCGGGACTAATCTTCTCTACGAGCAGTACTTC. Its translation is CASSPGTNLLYEQYF.

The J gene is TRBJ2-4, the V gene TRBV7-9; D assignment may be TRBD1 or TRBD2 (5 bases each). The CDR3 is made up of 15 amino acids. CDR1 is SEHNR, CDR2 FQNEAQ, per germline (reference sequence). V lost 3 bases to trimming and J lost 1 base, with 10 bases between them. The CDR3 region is CASSFGTPAKNIQYF. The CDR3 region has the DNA TGTGCCAGCAGCTTTGGGACCCCGGCCAAAAACATTCAGTACTTC.

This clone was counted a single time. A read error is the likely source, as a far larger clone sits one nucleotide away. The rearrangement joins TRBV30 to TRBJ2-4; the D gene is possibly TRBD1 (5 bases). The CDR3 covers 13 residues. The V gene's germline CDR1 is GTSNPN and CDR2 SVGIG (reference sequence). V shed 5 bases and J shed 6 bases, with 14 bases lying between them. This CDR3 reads CAWGLAGPNIQYF. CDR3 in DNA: TGTGCCTGGGGTCTGGCAGGGCCAAACATTCAGTACTTC. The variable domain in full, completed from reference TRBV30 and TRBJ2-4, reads SQTIHQWPATLVQPVGSPLSLECTVEGTSNPNLYWYRQAAGRGLQLLFYSVGIGQISSEVPQNLSASRPQDRQFILSSKKLLLSDSGFYLCAWGLAGPNIQYFGAGTRLSVL.

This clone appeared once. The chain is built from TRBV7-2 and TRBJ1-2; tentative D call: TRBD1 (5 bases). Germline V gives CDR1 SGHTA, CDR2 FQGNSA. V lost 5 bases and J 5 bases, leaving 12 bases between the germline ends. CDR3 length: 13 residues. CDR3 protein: CASSQRGGYGYTF. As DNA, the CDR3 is TGTGCCAGCAGCCAGCGCGGGGGTTATGGCTACACCTTC.

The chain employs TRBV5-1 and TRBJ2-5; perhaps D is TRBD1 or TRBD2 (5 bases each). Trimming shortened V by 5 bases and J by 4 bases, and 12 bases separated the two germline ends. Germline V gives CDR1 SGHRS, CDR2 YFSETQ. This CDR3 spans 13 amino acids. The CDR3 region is CASSGGERETQYF. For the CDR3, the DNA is TGCGCCAGCAGTGGGGGTGAGAGAGAGACCCAGTACTTC.

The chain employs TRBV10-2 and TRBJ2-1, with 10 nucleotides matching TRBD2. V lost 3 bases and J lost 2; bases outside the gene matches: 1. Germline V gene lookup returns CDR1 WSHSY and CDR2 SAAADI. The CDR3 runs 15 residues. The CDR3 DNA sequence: TGCGCCAGCAGTGAAACTAGCGGGGCCTACAATGAGCAGTTCTTC. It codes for CASSETSGAYNEQFF.

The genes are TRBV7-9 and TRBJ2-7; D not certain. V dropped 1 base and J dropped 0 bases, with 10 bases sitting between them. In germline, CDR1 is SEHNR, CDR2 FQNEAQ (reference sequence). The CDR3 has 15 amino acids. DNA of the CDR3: TGTGCCAGCAGCTTAGTTGGGTCCCTCTCCTACGAGCAGTACTTC. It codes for CASSLVGSLSYEQYF.

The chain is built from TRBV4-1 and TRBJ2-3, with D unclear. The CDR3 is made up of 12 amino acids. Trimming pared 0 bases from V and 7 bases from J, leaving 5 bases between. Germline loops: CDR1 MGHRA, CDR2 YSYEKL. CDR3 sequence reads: CASSQDSYTQYF. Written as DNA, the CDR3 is TGCGCCAGCAGCCAAGATTCGTATACGCAGTATTTT.

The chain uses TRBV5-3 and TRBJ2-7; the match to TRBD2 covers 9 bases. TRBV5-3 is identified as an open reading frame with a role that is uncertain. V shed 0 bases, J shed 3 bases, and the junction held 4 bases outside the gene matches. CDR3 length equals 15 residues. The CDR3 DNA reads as TGTGCCAGAAGCTTGGAGGCGGGAGGGTTCTACGAGCAGTACTTC. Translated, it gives CARSLEAGGFYEQYF.

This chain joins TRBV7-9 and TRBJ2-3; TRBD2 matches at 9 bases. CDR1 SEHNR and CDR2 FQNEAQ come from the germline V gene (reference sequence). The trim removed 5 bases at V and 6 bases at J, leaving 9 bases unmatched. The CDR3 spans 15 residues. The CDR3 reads CASSPRVAGVDTQYF. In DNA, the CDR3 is TGTGCCAGCAGCCCTCGGGTAGCGGGAGTGGATACGCAGTATTTT.

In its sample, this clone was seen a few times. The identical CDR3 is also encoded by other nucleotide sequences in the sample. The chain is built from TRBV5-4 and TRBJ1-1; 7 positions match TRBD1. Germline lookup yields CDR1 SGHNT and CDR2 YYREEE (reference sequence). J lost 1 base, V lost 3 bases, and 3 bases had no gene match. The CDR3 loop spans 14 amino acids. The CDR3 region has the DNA TGTGCCAGCAGCTCGGGACAGCCGAACACTGAAGCTTTCTTT. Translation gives CASSSGQPNTEAFF.

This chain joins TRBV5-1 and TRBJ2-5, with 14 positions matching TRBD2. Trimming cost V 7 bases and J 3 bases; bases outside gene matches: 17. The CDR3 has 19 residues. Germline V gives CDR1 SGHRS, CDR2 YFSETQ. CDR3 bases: TGCGCCAGCGAGCGGGTGGGACTAGCGGGAGAGGGTCGAAAAGAGACCCAGTACTTC. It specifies CASERVGLAGEGRKETQYF.

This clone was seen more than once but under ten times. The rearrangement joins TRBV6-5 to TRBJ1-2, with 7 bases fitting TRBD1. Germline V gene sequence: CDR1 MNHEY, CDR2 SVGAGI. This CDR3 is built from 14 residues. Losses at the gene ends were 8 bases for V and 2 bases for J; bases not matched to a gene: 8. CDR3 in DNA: TGTGCCAGCGCCCTGACAGGGACAAACTATGGCTACACCTTC. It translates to CASALTGTNYGYTF.

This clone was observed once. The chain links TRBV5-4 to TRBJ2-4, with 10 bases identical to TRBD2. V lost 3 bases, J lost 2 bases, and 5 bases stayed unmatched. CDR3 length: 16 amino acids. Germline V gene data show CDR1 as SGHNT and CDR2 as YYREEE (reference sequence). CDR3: CASSSSGRGTKNIQYF. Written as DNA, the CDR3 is TGTGCCAGCAGCTCAAGCGGGAGGGGAACCAAAAACATTCAGTACTTC.

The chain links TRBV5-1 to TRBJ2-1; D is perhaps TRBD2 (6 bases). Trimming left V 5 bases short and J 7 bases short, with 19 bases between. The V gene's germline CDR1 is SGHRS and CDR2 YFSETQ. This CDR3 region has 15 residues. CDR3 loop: CASSYLGGEVNEQFF. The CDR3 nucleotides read TGCGCCAGCAGTTATCTCGGGGGAGAAGTAAATGAGCAGTTCTTC.

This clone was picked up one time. The CDR3 protein is CASSLSTVYEQYF. The CDR3 DNA is TGTGCCAGCAGCTTAAGCACAGTCTACGAGCAGTACTTC. The chain is built from TRBV7-9 and TRBJ2-7; no definite D call. Germline values: CDR1 SEHNR, CDR2 FQNEAQ (reference sequence). The CDR3 sequence is 13 residues long. With 2 bases removed from V and 3 bases from J, the gap between germline ends came to 8 bases.

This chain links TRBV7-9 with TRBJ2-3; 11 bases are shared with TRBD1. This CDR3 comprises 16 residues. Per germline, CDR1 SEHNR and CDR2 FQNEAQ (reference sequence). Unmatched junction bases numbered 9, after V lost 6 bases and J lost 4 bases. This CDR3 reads CASRGGTGGSADTQYF. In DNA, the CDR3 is TGTGCCAGCAGGGGTGGGACAGGGGGATCCGCAGATACGCAGTATTTT.

The CDR3 loop is CASSFRAGDATGELFF. The CDR3 DNA reads as TGCGCCAGCAGCTTTCGAGCGGGAGACGCCACCGGGGAGCTGTTTTTT. The rearrangement uses TRBV5-1 and TRBJ2-2; 8 nucleotides agree with TRBD2. CDR1 is SGHRS and CDR2 is YFSETQ in the germline V gene. Unmatched junction bases numbered 7, after V lost 2 bases and J lost 4 bases. The CDR3 is made up of 16 amino acids.

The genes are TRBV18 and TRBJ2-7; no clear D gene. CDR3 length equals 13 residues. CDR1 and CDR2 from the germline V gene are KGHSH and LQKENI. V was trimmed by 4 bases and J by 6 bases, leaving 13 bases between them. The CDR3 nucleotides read TGTGCCAGCTCACAAAGGGAAATTCCCGAGCAGTACTTC. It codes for CASSQREIPEQYF.

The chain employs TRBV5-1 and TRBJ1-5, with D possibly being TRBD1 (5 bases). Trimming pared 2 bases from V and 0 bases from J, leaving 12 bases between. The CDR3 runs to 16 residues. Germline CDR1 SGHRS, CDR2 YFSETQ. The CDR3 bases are TGCGCCAGCAGCTTTGGGGACCCTGGTAGCAATCAGCCCCAGCATTTT. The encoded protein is CASSFGDPGSNQPQHF.

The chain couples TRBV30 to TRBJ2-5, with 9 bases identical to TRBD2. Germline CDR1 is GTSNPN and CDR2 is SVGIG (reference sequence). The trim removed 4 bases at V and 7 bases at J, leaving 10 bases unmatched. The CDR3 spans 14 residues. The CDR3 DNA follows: TGTGCCTGGACAAGGACTAGCGCCGAAGGGACCCAGTACTTC. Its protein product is CAWTRTSAEGTQYF.

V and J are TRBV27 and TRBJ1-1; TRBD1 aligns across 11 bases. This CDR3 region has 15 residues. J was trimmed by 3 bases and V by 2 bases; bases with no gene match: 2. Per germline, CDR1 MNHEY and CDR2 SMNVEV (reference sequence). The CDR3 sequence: CASSLGTGGDTEAFF. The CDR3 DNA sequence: TGTGCCAGCAGTTTAGGGACAGGGGGGGACACTGAAGCTTTCTTT.

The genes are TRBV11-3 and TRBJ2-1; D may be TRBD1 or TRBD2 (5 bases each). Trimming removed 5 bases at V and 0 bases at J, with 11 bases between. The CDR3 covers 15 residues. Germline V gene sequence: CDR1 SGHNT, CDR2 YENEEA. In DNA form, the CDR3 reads TGTGCCAGCAGCCGGGACGGAAGCTCCTACAATGAGCAGTTCTTC. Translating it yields CASSRDGSSYNEQFF.

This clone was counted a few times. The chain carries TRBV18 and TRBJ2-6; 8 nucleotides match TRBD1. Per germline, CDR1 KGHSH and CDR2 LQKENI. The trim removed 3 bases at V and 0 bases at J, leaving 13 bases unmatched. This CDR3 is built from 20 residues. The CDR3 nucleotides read TGTGCCAGCTCACCGGCGAACTCCGGGACAGGCTACTCTGGGGCCAACGTCCTGACTTTC. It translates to CASSPANSGTGYSGANVLTF.